The source of this T cell receptor beta chain is a study of shared clonotypes between healthy human individuals. CDR1 and CDR2 (germline): GTSNPN, SVGIG (reference sequence). The CDR3 spans 14 residues. Trimming left V 4 bases short and J 2 bases short, with 11 bases between. Unsorted samples used tens of millions of PBMCs for genomic DNA. Assay execution proceeded at the deep level. Genomic DNA from each subset was divided evenly over several immunoSEQ plates. The replicate PCRs on unsorted PBMC were given approximately 300 ng DNA, which is 25,000 to 35,000 T cell genomes. Sequenced by immunoSEQ multiplex PCR; TCRdb stores in-frame clones only, minus some. Of about 490,000 clones in the sample, about 78% were seen once. This clone was seen only a few times.

This receptor was identified in a woman aged 40 to 55 in good health. Some clones in this sample may be carry-over from other donors' samples. The sample was PBMCs. This chain connects TRBV30 to TRBJ2-2; D might be TRBD1 or TRBD2, each matching 5 bases. For the CDR3, the DNA is TGTGCCTGGACGGGGACCCCAAACACCGGGGAGCTGTTTTTT. Translating it yields CAWTGTPNTGELFF.